This T cell receptor (beta chain) originates from a study of Ad26.COV2.S vaccination and SARS-CoV-2 variants. Across the whole study: Intramuscular Ad26.COV2.S doses were given once or twice, 56 days apart.

Trimming took off 3 bases at V and 7 bases at J, with 12 bases between the two ends. The germline gives CDR1 GTSNPN, CDR2 SVGIG (reference sequence). The CDR3 length is 12 residues. The sample's treatment: 15 to 20 received Ad26.COV2.S at low or high dose, single or two shots; five or six received placebo; per-sample allocation not given. Sampling happened 63 days after the first vaccine or placebo injection. In Boston, an adult donor aged 18-55 years took part. Study-level results: Reportedly, after vaccination the spike-specific CD8+ and CD4+ T cell responses displayed substantial breadth. Possible underestimation of total T cell responses by the TCR breadth and depth analyses was noted.

Sequencing was performed with immunoSEQ multiplex PCR; in TCRdb, only in-frame clones are kept and a portion is missing. The sample includes over 450,000 clones, roughly nine tenths of them seen just once. Details on this clone: What it binds is unknown.

The rearrangement links TRBV30 to TRBJ1-1; no definite D call. This receptor was taken from a person between 18 and 65 years old who received the Ad26.COV2.S COVID-19 vaccine or a placebo. The sample consisted of peripheral blood, taken in a trial of Ad26.COV2.S vaccine versus placebo. The CDR3 sequence is CAWRLEWGEAFF. CDR3 nucleotides: TGTGCCTGGAGACTCGAGTGGGGTGAAGCTTTCTTT.